This is a list of T cell receptor beta chains from one sample in a study of tumor-infiltrating lymphocytes in primary liver carcinoma. TCRdb used MiXCR to reprocess the multiplex PCR reads, holding one entry per CDR3 protein. The sample carries roughly 180,000 distinct CDR3 sequences, around 60% recorded once. The sequenced material came from peripheral blood. These receptors were collected from a man aged 35 to 55 with primary liver carcinoma and hepatitis B virus infection. CDR3s include the opening cysteine and the closing phenylalanine or tryptophan. A D gene is named only where the DNA matches it firmly. Size tells how often a clone was seen (once, few, many) or the class of an expanded clone, and some rows leave it out.

d_call j_call v_call clone_size cdr3_nt cdr3_aa
TRBD2 TRBJ2-1 TRBV12-3/TRBV12-4 - TGTGCCAGCAGCAGTCAGGGACTAGAGATTTTAGAGCAGTTCTTC CASSSQGLEILEQFF
- TRBJ2-7 TRBV28 - TGTACCAGCTCTACTGAGCTTCCGCTCTACGAGCAGTACTTC CTSSTELPLYEQYF
- TRBJ1-2 TRBV12-3/TRBV12-4 - TGTGCCACGCAACCGGACTATGGCTACACCTTC CATQPDYGYTF
TRBD2 TRBJ2-7 TRBV2 - TGTACCAGCAGGCCCCCCGGGACTAGCGGTTTATTAGGGTACTTC CTSRPPGTSGLLGYF
TRBD2 TRBJ2-2 TRBV7-6 - TGTGCCAGCATCGGACTAGCGGGAGTCACCGGGGAGCTGTTTTTT CASIGLAGVTGELFF
TRBD1 TRBJ1-4 TRBV30 - TGTGCCTGCGAAAGGGACAGGGCTTCTTTTTTT CACERDRASFF
- TRBJ2-3 TRBV14 - TGTGCCAGCAGCCAAAGCTGGGGAGATACGCAGTATTTT CASSQSWGDTQYF
- TRBJ2-7 TRBV11-2 - TGTGCCAGCATCATGACAGGAGGGATGGGCGAGCAGTACTTC CASIMTGGMGEQYF
- TRBJ2-5 TRBV11-1 - TGTACCAGCAGCCGGGACCTCCTGGAGGAGACCCTGTACTTC CTSSRDLLEETLYF
TRBD2 TRBJ2-7 TRBV6-2/TRBV6-3 few TGTGCCAGCAGTTACGGCGTTTTGGTTGGACTAGCGGGAGCATCCTACGAGCAGTACTTC CASSYGVLVGLAGASYEQYF
- TRBJ2-7 TRBV2 - TGTGCCAGCAGTGAGGGCCGACAGTACTTC CASSEGRQYF
- TRBJ2-3 TRBV12-3/TRBV12-4 many TGTGCCAGCAGTTCGCGGGACGGCTTTTTGGATACGCAGTATTTT CASSSRDGFLDTQYF
TRBD2 TRBJ2-2 TRBV29-1 many TGCAGCGTTGAAGACGCGGGAGCCCCCGGGGAGCTGTTTTTT CSVEDAGAPGELFF
- TRBJ2-7 TRBV10-1 - TGCGCCAGCATTCCCCAGGAAAAGTACGAGCAGTACTTC CASIPQEKYEQYF
- TRBJ2-1 TRBV6-5 - TGTGCCAGCAGTTACTCGAGGGCCTTAATACCGGGATATAAGGGGGAGCAGTTCTTC CASSYSRALIPGYKGEQFF
- TRBJ2-5 TRBV6-5 - TGTGCCAGCATCGACCAGTGGGAGACCCAGTACTTC CASIDQWETQYF
- TRBJ1-1 TRBV5-4 - TGTGCCAGCACCTGGGGGAGGAACACTGAAGCTTTCTTT CASTWGRNTEAFF
TRBD2 TRBJ2-3 TRBV14 few TGTGCCAGCAGCCAGTTAGGACTAGCGGTCTCTAGCACAGATACGCAGTATTTT CASSQLGLAVSSTDTQYF
- TRBJ1-5 TRBV6-5 many TGTGCCAGCAGTTACTCGTCGACGCAGCCCCAGCATTTT CASSYSSTQPQHF
- TRBJ2-3 TRBV11-2 many TGTGCCAGCAGCTCCGATGGAAATACGCAGTATTTT CASSSDGNTQYF
- TRBJ2-5 TRBV11-2 once TGTGTCAGCAGCGGCAACAGGGCCCAAGCGACCCAGTACTTC CVSSGNRAQATQYF
- TRBJ2-7 TRBV29-1 - TGCAGCGCCTGGTCTCCTAGCGTTCCCTACGAGCAGTACTTC CSAWSPSVPYEQYF
- TRBJ2-5 TRBV11-2 - TGTGCCAGCAGCTTAGGGGGGTTGGAGACCCAGTGCTTC CASSLGGLETQCF
TRBD1 TRBJ2-5 TRBV30 - TGTGCCTGGACCCTTGGGGACAGGGGATCGACCCAGTACTTC CAWTLGDRGSTQYF
- TRBJ2-2 TRBV12-3/TRBV12-4 once TGTGCCAGCGCACACAACCGGGGCAAGACCGGGGAGCTGTTTTTT CASAHNRGKTGELFF
- TRBJ1-1 TRBV28 - TGTGCCAGCAGTTATACGCGGAGGGGCACTGAAGCTTTCTTT CASSYTRRGTEAFF
- TRBJ2-7 TRBV6-5 many TGTGCCAGCAGTCCCCTGGGCCAATCCTACGAGCAGTACTTC CASSPLGQSYEQYF
- TRBJ1-1 TRBV11-2 many TGTGCCAGCAGCTTAGATGGACAGAGTTACACTGAAGCTTTCTTT CASSLDGQSYTEAFF
- TRBJ2-5 TRBV28 once TGTGCCAGCAAAACGACAGTCCAAGAGACCCAGTACTTC CASKTTVQETQYF
- TRBJ2-7 TRBV29-1 - TGCAGCGCCTTTACCCACGAGCAGTACTTC CSAFTHEQYF
TRBD1 TRBJ1-2 TRBV7-9 few TGTGCCAGCAGCTGGGACAGCTATGGCTACACCTTC CASSWDSYGYTF
- TRBJ1-2 TRBV30 - TGTGCCTGGAGTCCACCTGCCCAGGGCAAGAGCTACACCTTC CAWSPPAQGKSYTF
- TRBJ2-1 TRBV4-1 - TGCGCCAGCAGCCAGGTGGTAAGGGCTCGCCCCTACAGTGAGCAGTTCTTC CASSQVVRARPYSEQFF
- TRBJ1-1 TRBV4-1 - TGCGCCAGCAGCCAAGGTAACCTAGGAGGAACTGAAGCTTTCTTT CASSQGNLGGTEAFF
TRBD1 TRBJ2-5 TRBV11-2 - TGTGCCAGCAGCATGGGACAGGGGGTAGGGACCCAGTACTTC CASSMGQGVGTQYF
TRBD2 TRBJ2-1 TRBV14 once TGTGCCAGCAGCCACAATTCAGGGACTAGCGGATACAATGAGCAGTTCTTC CASSHNSGTSGYNEQFF
- TRBJ2-7 TRBV10-1 - TGCGCCAGCAGCCAGGACAACTACGAGCAGTACTTC CASSQDNYEQYF
TRBD1 TRBJ2-1 TRBV29-1 - TGCAGCGTTGGAAACCTTCGGACAGGGGTGGGAAGTGAGCAGTTCTTC CSVGNLRTGVGSEQFF
- TRBJ1-6 TRBV12-3/TRBV12-4 few TGTGCCAGCAGTTTCAACGGCCATAATTCACCCCTCCACTTT CASSFNGHNSPLHF
- TRBJ2-1 TRBV6-5 few TGTGCCAGCAGTTCCCTCAGGGGTGTGAAGGAGAATGAGCAGTTCTTC CASSSLRGVKENEQFF